This T cell receptor beta chain is from a study of CD8+ T cells in alopecia areata. TCR sequencing used cDNA made by reverse transcription of extracted RNA. Clones were sequenced by immunoSEQ multiplex PCR, and TCRdb holds only the in-frame ones, with some missing. The sample holds about 100,000 clones, approximately 50% seen once. The germline V gene has CDR1 SGHVS and CDR2 FQNEAQ. V lost 8 bases to trimming and J lost 2 bases, with 11 bases between them. This CDR3 has 13 amino acids. The genes are TRBV7-8 and TRBJ2-3; D possibly corresponds to TRBD2 (5 bases). Sequencing was performed on NKG2D-low CD8+ T cells sorted from blood. The source of this sequence is a human donor with alopecia areata. CDR3 residues: CASLSGLTDTQYF. The CDR3 region has the DNA TGTGCCAGCCTCAGTGGACTCACAGATACGCAGTATTTT.